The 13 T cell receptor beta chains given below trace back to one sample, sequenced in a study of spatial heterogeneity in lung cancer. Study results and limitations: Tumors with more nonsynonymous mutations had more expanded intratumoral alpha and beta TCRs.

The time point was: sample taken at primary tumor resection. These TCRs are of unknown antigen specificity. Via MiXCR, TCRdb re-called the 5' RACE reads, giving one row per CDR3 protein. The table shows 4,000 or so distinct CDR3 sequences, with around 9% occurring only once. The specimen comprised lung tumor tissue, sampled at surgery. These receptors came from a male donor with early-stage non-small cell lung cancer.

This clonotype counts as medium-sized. The CDR3 bases are TGTGCCAGCAGCGTAGAACCAGGATCCTCATGGGCCCACACTGAAGCTTTCTTT. It codes for CASSVEPGSSWAHTEAFF. The chain recombines TRBV9 with TRBJ1-1; no definite D call. The CDR3 length is 18 residues. Germline V lookup: CDR1 SGDLS, CDR2 YYNGEE. V lost 0 bases and J lost 3, with 21 bases in between.

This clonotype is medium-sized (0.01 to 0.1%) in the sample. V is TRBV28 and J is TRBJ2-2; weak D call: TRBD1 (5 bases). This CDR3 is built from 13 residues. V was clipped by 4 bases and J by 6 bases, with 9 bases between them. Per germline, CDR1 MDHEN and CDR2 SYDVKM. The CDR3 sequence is CASSSGFSGELFF. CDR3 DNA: TGTGCCAGCAGTTCAGGGTTCTCCGGGGAGCTGTTTTTT.

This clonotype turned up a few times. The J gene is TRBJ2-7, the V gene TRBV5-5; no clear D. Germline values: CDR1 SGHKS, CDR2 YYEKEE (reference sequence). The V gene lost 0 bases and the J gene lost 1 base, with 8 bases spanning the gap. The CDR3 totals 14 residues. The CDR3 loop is CASSLAQQSYEQYF. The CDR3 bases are TGTGCCAGCAGCTTGGCCCAGCAGTCCTACGAGCAGTACTTC.

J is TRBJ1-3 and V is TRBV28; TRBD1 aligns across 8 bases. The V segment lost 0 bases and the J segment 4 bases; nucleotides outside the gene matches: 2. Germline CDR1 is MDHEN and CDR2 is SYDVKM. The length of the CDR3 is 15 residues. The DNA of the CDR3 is TGTGCCAGCAGTTTATGGGACAGGGTGGGAAACACCATATATTTT. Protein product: CASSLWDRVGNTIYF.

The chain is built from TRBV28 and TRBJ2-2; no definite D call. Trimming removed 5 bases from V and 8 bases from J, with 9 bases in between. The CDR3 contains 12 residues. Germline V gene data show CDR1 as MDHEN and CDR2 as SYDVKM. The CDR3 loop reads CASSPFDGELFF. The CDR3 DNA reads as TGTGCCAGCAGTCCTTTTGATGGGGAGCTGTTTTTT.

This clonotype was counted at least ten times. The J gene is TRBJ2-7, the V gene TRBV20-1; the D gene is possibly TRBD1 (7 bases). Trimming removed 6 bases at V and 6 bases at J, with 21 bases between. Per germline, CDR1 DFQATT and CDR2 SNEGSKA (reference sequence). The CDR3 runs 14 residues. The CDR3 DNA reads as TGCAGTGCCCCCACGGGCAGGGGGACTCGCGAGCAGTACTTC. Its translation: CSAPTGRGTREQYF.

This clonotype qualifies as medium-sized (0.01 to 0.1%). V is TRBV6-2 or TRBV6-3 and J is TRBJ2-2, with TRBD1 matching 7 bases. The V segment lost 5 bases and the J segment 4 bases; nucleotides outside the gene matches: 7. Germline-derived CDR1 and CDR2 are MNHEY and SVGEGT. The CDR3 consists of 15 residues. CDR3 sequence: CASSNGQAATGELFF. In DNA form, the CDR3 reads TGTGCCAGCAGTAATGGACAGGCTGCCACCGGGGAGCTGTTTTTT.

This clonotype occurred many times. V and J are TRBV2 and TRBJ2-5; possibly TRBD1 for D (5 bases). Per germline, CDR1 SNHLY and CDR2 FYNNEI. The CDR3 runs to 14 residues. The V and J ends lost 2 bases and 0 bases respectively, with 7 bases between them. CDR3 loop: CASSEQGNQETQYF. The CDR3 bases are TGTGCCAGCAGTGAACAGGGAAACCAAGAGACCCAGTACTTC.

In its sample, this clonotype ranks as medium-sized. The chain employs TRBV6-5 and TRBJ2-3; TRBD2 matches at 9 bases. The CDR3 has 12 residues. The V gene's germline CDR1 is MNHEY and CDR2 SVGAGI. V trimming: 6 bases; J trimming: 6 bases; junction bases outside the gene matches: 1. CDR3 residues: CASSTSGDTQYF. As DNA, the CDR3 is TGTGCCAGCAGCACTAGCGGGGATACGCAGTATTTT.

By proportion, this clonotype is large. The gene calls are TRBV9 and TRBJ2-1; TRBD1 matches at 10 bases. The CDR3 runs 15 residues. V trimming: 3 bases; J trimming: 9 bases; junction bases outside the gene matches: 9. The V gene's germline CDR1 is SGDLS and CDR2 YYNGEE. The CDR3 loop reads CASSAGQGTGVEQFF. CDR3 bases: TGTGCCAGCAGCGCGGGACAGGGGACAGGTGTTGAGCAGTTCTTC.

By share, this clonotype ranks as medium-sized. The CDR3: CASSRSGDNNEQFF. The CDR3 nucleotides read TGTGCCAGCAGTCGAAGCGGGGACAACAATGAGCAGTTCTTC. This rearrangement joins TRBV11-3 to TRBJ2-1; possible D gene TRBD2, 7 bases. The CDR3 has 14 amino acids. CDR1 and CDR2 from the germline V gene are SGHNT and YENEEA. Trimming removed 6 bases at V and 5 bases at J, with 14 bases between. The full variable domain, with the rest looked up from reference TRBV11-3 and TRBJ2-1, is EAGVVQSPRYKIIEKKQPVAFWCNPISGHNTLYWYLQNLGQGPELLIRYENEEAVDDSQLPKDRFSAERLKGVDSTLKIQPAELGDSAVYLCASSRSGDNNEQFFGPGTRLTVL.

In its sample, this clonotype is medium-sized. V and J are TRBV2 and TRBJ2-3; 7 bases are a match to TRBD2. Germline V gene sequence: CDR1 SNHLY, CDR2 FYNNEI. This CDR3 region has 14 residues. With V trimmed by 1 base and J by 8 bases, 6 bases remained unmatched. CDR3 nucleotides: TGTGCCAGCAGTGAAGGCTCCGGCGGGGGTACGCAGTATTTT. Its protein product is CASSEGSGGGTQYF.

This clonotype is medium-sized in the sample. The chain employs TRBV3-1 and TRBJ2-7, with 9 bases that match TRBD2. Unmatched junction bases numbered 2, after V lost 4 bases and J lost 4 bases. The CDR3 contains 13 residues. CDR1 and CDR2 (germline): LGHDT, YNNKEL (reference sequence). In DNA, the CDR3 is TGTGCCAGCAGCCTAGCGGGAGTATACGAGCAGTACTTC. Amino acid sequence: CASSLAGVYEQYF.